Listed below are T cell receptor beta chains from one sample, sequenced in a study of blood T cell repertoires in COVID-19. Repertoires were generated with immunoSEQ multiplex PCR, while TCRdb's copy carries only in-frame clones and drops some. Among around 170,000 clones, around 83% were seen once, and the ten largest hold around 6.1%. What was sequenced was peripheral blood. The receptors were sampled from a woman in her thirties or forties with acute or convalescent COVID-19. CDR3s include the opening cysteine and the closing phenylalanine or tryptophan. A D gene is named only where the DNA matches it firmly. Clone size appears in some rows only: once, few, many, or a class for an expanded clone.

CASSGWLNEQFF,TGTGCCAGCAGCGGATGGCTTAATGAGCAGTTCTTC,.,TRBV9,.,TRBJ2-1
CASSITGEVGYTF,TGCGCCAGCAGCATTACCGGGGAGGTTGGCTACACCTTC,.,TRBV5-1,.,TRBJ1-2
CASSPGLAGTIGELFF,TGTGCCAGCAGCCCCGGACTAGCGGGGACGATCGGGGAGCTGTTTTTT,once,TRBV7-9,TRBD2,TRBJ2-2
CASSQAGLTEAFF,TGCGCCAGCAGCCAAGCAGGGCTAACTGAAGCTTTCTTT,.,TRBV4-1,.,TRBJ1-1
CASSRLAGTNTGELFF,TGTGCCAGTAGTAGGCTAGCGGGTACGAACACCGGGGAGCTGTTTTTT,.,TRBV19,TRBD2,TRBJ2-2
CASSLGATYNEQFF,TGTGCCAGCAGCTTAGGGGCCACCTACAATGAGCAGTTCTTC,once,TRBV11-3,.,TRBJ2-1
CARGTYLATSTDTQYF,TGTGCCAGGGGGACATACTTAGCTACTAGCACAGATACGCAGTATTTT,.,TRBV2,.,TRBJ2-3
CASSLIGRDTEAFF,TGCGCCAGCAGCTTGATAGGGAGGGACACTGAAGCTTTCTTT,.,TRBV5-1,.,TRBJ1-1
CATSGQGAANQHF,TGTGCCACCTCCGGACAGGGGGCCGCTAACCAGCATTTT,.,TRBV10-3,TRBD1,TRBJ1-5
CASGLVGREPGNTEAFF,TGTGCTAGTGGTTTGGTTGGTCGAGAACCGGGGAACACTGAAGCTTTCTTT,.,TRBV12-5,.,TRBJ1-1
CASSLFDEQFF,TGTGCCAGCAGCTTATTCGATGAGCAGTTCTTC,.,TRBV5-6,.,TRBJ2-1
CAWLTPGEKLFF,TGTGCCTGGCTTACCCCGGGTGAAAAACTGTTTTTT,.,TRBV30,.,TRBJ1-4
CASSQTDRAGPPQHF,TGTGCCAGCAGCCAGACGGACAGAGCTGGGCCGCCCCAGCATTTT,.,TRBV4-2,.,TRBJ1-5
CASSIESAGANQPQHF,TGTGCCAGTAGTATTGAGTCCGCAGGGGCCAATCAGCCCCAGCATTTT,.,TRBV19,.,TRBJ1-5
CASSVAQSSRRTDTQYF,TGTGCCAGCAGCGTAGCTCAGTCTAGCAGACGCACAGATACGCAGTATTTT,.,TRBV9,.,TRBJ2-3
CASMRDIPYGYTF,TGTGCCAGCATGAGGGACATCCCATATGGCTACACCTTC,.,TRBV28,.,TRBJ1-2
CASSRGQVNTEAFF,TGTGCCAGCAGCCGGGGACAAGTCAACACTGAAGCTTTCTTT,.,TRBV3-1/TRBV3-2,.,TRBJ1-1
CASSQATGRDNIQYF,TGTGCCAGCTCACAAGCTACAGGGAGGGACAACATTCAGTACTTC,.,TRBV18,.,TRBJ2-4
CASSAHAQGIDTGELFF,TGTGCCAGCAGCGCACATGCACAGGGGATTGACACCGGGGAGCTGTTTTTT,.,TRBV9,TRBD1,TRBJ2-2